This TCR beta chain was obtained from a study of cytotoxic CD8 clonotypes in ibrutinib-treated CLL (dated by TCRdb to about 2021). Regarding the research as a whole: The cohort included some 14 treatment-naive and approximately twelve relapsed/refractory patients; about 18 were IGHV unmutated. Partial responses were observed in some 24 patients and complete responses in 2; after a median follow-up of around 68 months, remission was maintained in about 15 patients and progression was observed in approximately 12. Samples at response were collected after a median of about 11 months of treatment, with a range of about 6 to 40 months. Samples averaged roughly 260,000 productive templates and some 91,000 productive rearrangements. Of the approximately 90 people in the trial, approximately 24 had longitudinal samples available. Cryopreserved peripheral blood mononuclear cells were obtained prior to treatment, at the time of response, and at either disease progression or sustained remission. All remission and progressive disease samples were collected while patients were still receiving ibrutinib. Study-level results and caveats: Sampling times were not matched between patients in sustained remission and patients whose disease was progressing, and lymph node repertoires were not examined. At ibrutinib response clonality went up, during sustained remission it held steady, and at progression it dropped back toward baseline. Baseline clonality was found to be higher than that of age-matched healthy donors and was strongly correlated with circulating CD8+ T-cell counts. Public clonotypes were rare and either contracted or stayed stable during treatment, and the rise in clonality at ibrutinib response reflected the expansion of private clonotypes.

The time point tag for this specimen amounts to: 24 months on ibrutinib. For TCR beta library preparation, about 2 micrograms of genomic DNA were isolated from cryopreserved PBMCs. High-throughput TCR beta sequencing was performed on longitudinal blood samples from CLL patients receiving ibrutinib monotherapy. The patients took part in an open-label, single-center phase 2 trial of ibrutinib monotherapy. Remarks on this clone: Its antigen is unknown. No base quality information exists; no much larger clone differs at one position.

Inclusive of the bounding cysteine and phenylalanine, the CDR3 is 15 residues long. Left in the record is the CDR3 DNA by itself, 45 bases read in frame from the first base. CDR1 LNHNV and CDR2 YYDKDF were looked up in the germline V gene (reference sequence). Trimmed from V: 1 base; trimmed from J: 4 bases; junction bases lacking a gene match: 4. Each clonotype received, on average, 10x coverage in deep resolution sequencing performed on a MiSeq, where the target depth lay between 1 in 1 million and 1 in 200,000 T cells. The immunoSEQ hsTCRB Kit was used to generate the TCR beta libraries. Under the source paper's analysis protocol: ImmunoSEQ Data Assistant and ImmunoSEQ Analyzer were used for data analysis, and V, D and J genes were assigned according to IMGT definitions. Clonality, with values ranging from 0 to 1, was calculated as one minus the normalized Shannon entropy of productive rearrangement frequencies. Only overrepresented clonotypes making up at least 0.05% of each patient's repertoire were included in the public clonotype analysis. Fewer than 15 repertoires from age-matched healthy donors, obtained from immuneACCESS, served as clonality controls. Sourced from immuneACCESS, this table was stored by TCRdb with only in-frame sequences that have V and J called. A share of the clones is absent; for the studies checked, an unresolved V gene accounts for under half, and the remainder has no known explanation. Clonal size and the V and J genes are those of that table, whereas D and trimming came from the DNA. The sample table records 50,000 to 60,000 clones; around 78% of these occur just once. Of the sample, around 21% falls within the top ten clones.

Recombination connected TRBV15 to TRBJ2-1; 7 of the junction bases match TRBD2. This receptor was taken from a human donor with chronic lymphocytic leukemia. Sequencing was performed on PBMCs, taken after 24 months of ibrutinib treatment. The nucleotides are TGTGCCACCAGCAGAGGAGGCGGGAGTTACAATGAGCAGTTCTTC. This translates into CATSRGGGSYNEQFF.